This T cell receptor (beta chain) was profiled in a study of Graves' ophthalmopathy and Graves' hyperthyroidism. PBMCs had their origin in fresh peripheral blood (approximately 10 ml). This clonotype appeared many times. Its antigen remains unidentified. RNA served as the template for amplifying TCR beta CDR3 regions. RT-PCR in the first round used HTBI primers; a second-round multiplex PCR followed. TCRdb re-analysed the multiplex PCR reads in MiXCR, keeping a single row per CDR3 protein. The repertoire holds 230,000 or so distinct CDR3 sequences, 45% to 55% seen once, with less than 60% in the top ten. Study-level findings and limits: Blood also held most thyroid clonotypes expanded above 0.001 frequency. Between ophthalmopathy and stable hyperthyroidism, a 13-signature model drew a separation with 85% to 90% sensitivity and 70% to 84% specificity.

The sequence was collected from an adult man with Graves' ophthalmopathy. Sequencing was done on a sample of peripheral blood.

The CDR3 DNA follows: TGTGCCAGTAGTATACGCGGTCAGCCCCAGCATTTT. Translating it yields CASSIRGQPQHF. V is TRBV19 and J is TRBJ1-5; no firm D call. CDR3 length equals 12 residues. CDR1 and CDR2 from the germline V gene are LNHDA and SQIVND (reference sequence). V lost 2 bases to trimming and J lost 6 bases, with 5 bases between them.